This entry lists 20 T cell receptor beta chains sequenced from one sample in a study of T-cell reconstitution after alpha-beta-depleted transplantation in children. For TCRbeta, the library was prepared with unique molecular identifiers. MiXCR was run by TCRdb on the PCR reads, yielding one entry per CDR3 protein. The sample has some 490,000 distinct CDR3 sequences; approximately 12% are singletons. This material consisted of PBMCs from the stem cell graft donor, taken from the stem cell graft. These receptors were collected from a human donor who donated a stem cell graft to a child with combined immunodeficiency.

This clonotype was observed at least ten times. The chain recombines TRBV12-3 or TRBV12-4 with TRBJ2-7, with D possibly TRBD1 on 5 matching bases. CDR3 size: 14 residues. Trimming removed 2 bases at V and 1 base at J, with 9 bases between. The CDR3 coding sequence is TGTGCCAGCAGTTTACAGGGCCTTTCCTACGAGCAGTACTTC. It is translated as CASSLQGLSYEQYF.

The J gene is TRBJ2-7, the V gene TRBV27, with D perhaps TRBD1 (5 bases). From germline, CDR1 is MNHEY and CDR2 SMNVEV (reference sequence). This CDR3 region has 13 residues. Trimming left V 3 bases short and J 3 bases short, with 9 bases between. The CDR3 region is CASSFSRDYEQYF. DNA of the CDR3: TGTGCCAGCAGTTTTTCCAGGGACTACGAGCAGTACTTC.

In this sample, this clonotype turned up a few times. The CDR3 here is CASSLKLVLGGPNNEQFF. Written as DNA, the CDR3 is TGTGCCAGCAGCTTAAAGCTAGTCCTGGGGGGCCCAAACAATGAGCAGTTCTTC. The chain recombines TRBV11-2 with TRBJ2-1; D is perhaps TRBD1 or TRBD2 (6 bases each). The V and J ends lost 2 bases and 5 bases respectively, with 22 bases between them. Germline V gene sequence: CDR1 SGHAT, CDR2 FQNNGV. The CDR3 runs 18 residues.

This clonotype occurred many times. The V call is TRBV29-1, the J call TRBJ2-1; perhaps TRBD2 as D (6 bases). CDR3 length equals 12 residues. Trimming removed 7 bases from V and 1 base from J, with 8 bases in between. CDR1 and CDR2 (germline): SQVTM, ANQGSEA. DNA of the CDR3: TGCAGCGCTGGGACTTCCTACAATGAGCAGTTCTTC. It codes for CSAGTSYNEQFF.

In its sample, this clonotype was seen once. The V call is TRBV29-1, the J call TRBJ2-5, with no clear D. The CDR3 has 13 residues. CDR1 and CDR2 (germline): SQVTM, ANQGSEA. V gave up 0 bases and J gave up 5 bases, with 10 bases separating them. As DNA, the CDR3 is TGCAGCGTTGAAGATACCGGTTCGGAGACCCAGTACTTC. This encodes CSVEDTGSETQYF.

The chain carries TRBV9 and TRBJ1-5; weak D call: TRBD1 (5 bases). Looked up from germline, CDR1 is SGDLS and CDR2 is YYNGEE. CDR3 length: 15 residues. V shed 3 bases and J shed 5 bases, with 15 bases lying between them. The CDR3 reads CASSEAGGLDQPQHF. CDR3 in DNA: TGTGCCAGCAGCGAGGCGGGGGGGTTGGATCAGCCCCAGCATTTT.

The CDR3 DNA is TGCAGTGCTAGCGGGGACTACGAGCAGTACTTC. It is translated as CSASGDYEQYF. V is TRBV20-1 and J is TRBJ2-7, with a possible D match to TRBD2 (5 bases). Trimming pared 3 bases from V and 3 bases from J, leaving 6 bases between. The CDR3 has 11 amino acids. Germline CDR1 reads DFQATT; CDR2 reads SNEGSKA (reference sequence).

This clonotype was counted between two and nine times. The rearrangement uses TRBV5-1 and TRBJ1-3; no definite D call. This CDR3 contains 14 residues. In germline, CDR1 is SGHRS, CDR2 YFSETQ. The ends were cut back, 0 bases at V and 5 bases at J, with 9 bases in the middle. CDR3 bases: TGCGCCAGCAGCTTGGAGGCAGGAAGAAACACCATATATTTT. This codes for CASSLEAGRNTIYF.

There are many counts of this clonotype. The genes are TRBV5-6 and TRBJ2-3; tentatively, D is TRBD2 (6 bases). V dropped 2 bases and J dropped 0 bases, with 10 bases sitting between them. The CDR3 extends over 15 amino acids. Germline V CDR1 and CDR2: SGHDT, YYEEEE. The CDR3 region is CASSFQGLSTDTQYF. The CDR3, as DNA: TGTGCCAGCAGCTTTCAGGGACTTAGCACAGATACGCAGTATTTT.

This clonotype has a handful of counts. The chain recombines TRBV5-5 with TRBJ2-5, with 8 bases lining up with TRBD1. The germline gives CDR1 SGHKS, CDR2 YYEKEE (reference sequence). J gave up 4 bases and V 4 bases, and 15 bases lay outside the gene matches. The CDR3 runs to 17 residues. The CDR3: CASSRTVTGAVLETQYF. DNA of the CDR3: TGTGCCAGCAGCCGTACTGTGACAGGGGCAGTTCTAGAGACCCAGTACTTC.

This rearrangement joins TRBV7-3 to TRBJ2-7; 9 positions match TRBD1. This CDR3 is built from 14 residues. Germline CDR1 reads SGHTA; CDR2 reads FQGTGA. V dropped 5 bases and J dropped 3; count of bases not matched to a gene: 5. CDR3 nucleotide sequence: TGTGCCAGCAGCATCGGACAGGGGAACTACGAGCAGTACTTC. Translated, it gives CASSIGQGNYEQYF.

CDR3 in DNA: TGTGCCAGCAGTTTTGGAGCGTACCAAGAGACCCAGTACTTC. Translated, it gives CASSFGAYQETQYF. The rearrangement links TRBV12-3 or TRBV12-4 to TRBJ2-5; unclear D gene. CDR3 size: 14 residues. The V end lost 3 bases, the J end lost 0 bases, and 8 bases lay between the germline ends.

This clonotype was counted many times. The CDR3 spells CASRQTGDHEQYF. The CDR3 DNA reads as TGTGCCAGCCGGCAGACAGGGGACCACGAGCAGTACTTC. This chain connects TRBV2 to TRBJ2-7; 8 bases match TRBD1. Trimming at V came to 8 bases and at J to 5 bases, leaving 8 bases not matched to a gene. CDR1 and CDR2 (germline): SNHLY, FYNNEI. This CDR3 has 13 residues.

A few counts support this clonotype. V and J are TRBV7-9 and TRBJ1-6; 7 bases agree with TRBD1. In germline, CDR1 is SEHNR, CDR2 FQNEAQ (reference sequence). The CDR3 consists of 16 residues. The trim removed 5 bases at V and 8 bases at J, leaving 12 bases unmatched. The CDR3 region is CASSPQIQGSYSPLHF. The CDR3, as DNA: TGTGCCAGCAGCCCTCAAATACAGGGGAGTTATTCACCCCTCCACTTT.

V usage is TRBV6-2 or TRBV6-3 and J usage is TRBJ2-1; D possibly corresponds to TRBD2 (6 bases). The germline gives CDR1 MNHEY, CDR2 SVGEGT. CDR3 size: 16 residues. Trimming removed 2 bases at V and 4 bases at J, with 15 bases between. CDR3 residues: CASSYVSGGLYNEQFF. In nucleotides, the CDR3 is TGTGCCAGCAGTTACGTGTCCGGGGGACTGTACAATGAGCAGTTCTTC.

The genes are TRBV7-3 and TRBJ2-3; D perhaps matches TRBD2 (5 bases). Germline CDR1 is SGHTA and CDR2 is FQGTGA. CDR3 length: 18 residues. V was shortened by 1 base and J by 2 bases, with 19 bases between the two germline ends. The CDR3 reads CASSLRLRGIGPTDTQYF. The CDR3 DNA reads TGTGCCAGCAGCTTAAGACTTCGAGGGATTGGCCCCACAGATACGCAGTATTTT.

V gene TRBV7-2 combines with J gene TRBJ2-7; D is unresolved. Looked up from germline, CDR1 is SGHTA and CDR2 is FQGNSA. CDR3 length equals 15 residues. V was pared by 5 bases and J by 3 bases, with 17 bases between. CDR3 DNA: TGTGCCAGCAGCGCCCAGACAAGCCCCTTCTACGAGCAGTACTTC. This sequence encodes CASSAQTSPFYEQYF.

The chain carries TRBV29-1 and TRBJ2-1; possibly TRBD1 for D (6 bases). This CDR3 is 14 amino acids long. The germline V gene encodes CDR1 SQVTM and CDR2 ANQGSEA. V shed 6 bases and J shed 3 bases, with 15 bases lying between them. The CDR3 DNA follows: TGCAGCGTCCAGACAGGCCACCTCTACAATGAGCAGTTCTTC. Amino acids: CSVQTGHLYNEQFF.

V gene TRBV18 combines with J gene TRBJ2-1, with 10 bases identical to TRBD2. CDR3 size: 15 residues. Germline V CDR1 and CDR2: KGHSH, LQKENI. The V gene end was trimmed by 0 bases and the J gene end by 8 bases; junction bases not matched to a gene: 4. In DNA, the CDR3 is TGTGCCAGCTCACCACCGGCTAGCGGGAGTGATGAGCAGTTCTTC. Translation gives CASSPPASGSDEQFF.

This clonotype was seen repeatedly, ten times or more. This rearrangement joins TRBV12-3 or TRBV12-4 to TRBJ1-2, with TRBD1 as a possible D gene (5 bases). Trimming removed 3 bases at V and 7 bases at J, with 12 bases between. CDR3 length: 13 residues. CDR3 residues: CASSLGGASGYTF. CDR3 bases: TGTGCCAGCAGTTTGGGAGGGGCGTCTGGCTACACCTTC.